This TCR beta chain was recovered during a study of T cells after yellow fever vaccination. Study-wide results and caveats: A small share of clonotypes appeared in both CD4 and CD8 compartments. A large majority of primary-vaccination clones showed up again after the booster (96% CD4, almost 90% CD8). Secondary responses were weaker yet peaked faster, day 5 versus 15.

The CDR3 is 15 residues long. As TCR cDNA was made by 5'RACE template switching, a universal primer site and UMIs were added. TCRdb re-called the 5' RACE reads with MiXCR, one entry per CDR3 protein. The sample consists of roughly 310,000 distinct CDR3 sequences, 3.6% of them appearing once. This clonotype was found many times. Its antigen is still unknown. The J gene is TRBJ2-7, the V gene TRBV21-1. TRBV21-1 is deemed a pseudogene. Sequenced here: PBMCs, sampled on the day of the yellow fever booster vaccination. The TCR sequence derives from a man between 18 and 29 years old who received the YFV17D yellow fever vaccine. CDR3: CASSRLEHYRYEQYF. The CDR3, as DNA: TGTGCCAGCAGCCGCCTCGAACACTACCGCTACGAGCAGTACTTC.